One and the same sample provided the 18 T cell receptor beta chains below, sequenced in a study of a mutant IDH1 vaccine in newly diagnosed glioma. Sequenced by immunoSEQ multiplex PCR; TCRdb stores in-frame clones only, minus some. The profile covers under 150,000 clones, with 75% to 90% appearing a single time and roughly 0.55% taken by the ten largest. No antigens are known for them. The time point was: week 11, during vaccination. The investigators gave 300 ug of mutant IDH1 20-mer peptide in each vaccine dose, together with topical imiquimod. The input for sequencing was PBMCs, taken from a glioma patient whose treatment included an IDH1 peptide vaccine. These receptors originate from a woman aged 45 to 65 with glioma.

V is TRBV6-5 and J is TRBJ1-1; weak D call: TRBD1 (6 bases). The CDR3 consists of 16 residues. Between the trimmed V and J ends, which lost 0 bases and 0 bases, there was a span of 11 bases. Germline V gene data show CDR1 as MNHEY and CDR2 as SVGAGI. The CDR3 DNA reads as TGTGCCAGCAGTTACTCGGGGGGCCCCATGAACACTGAAGCTTTCTTT. Amino acids: CASSYSGGPMNTEAFF.

The rearrangement joins TRBV29-1 to TRBJ1-2; no firm D call. The CDR3 runs to 12 residues. CDR1 is SQVTM and CDR2 is ANQGSEA in the germline V gene. Trimming left V 7 bases short and J 6 bases short, with 15 bases between. In nucleotides, the CDR3 is TGCAGCGCCGCGTGGCAGGATCATGGCTACACCTTC. This gives the protein CSAAWQDHGYTF.

With respect to this clone: Sequence at one end of the junction differs from germline and may be a read error. This chain uses TRBV9 with TRBJ2-1, with TRBD2 matching over 11 bases. In germline, CDR1 is SGDLS, CDR2 YYNGEE. The CDR3 is 14 residues long. For the CDR3, the DNA is TGTGCCAGCAGTGTAGCGGGAGGGGGCAATGAGCAGTTCTTC. It yields the protein CASSVAGGGNEQFF.

The rearrangement uses TRBV10-3 and TRBJ2-6; TRBD2 might be the D (5 bases). Germline assignment: CDR1 ENHRY and CDR2 SYGVKD. V was clipped by 0 bases and J by 0 bases, with 6 bases between them. The CDR3 totals 16 residues. CDR3 in amino acids: CAISESEGSGANVLTF. The CDR3 DNA sequence: TGTGCCATCAGTGAGTCTGAGGGCTCTGGGGCCAACGTCCTGACTTTC.

The chain carries TRBV9 and TRBJ2-3; perhaps D is TRBD1 or TRBD2 (5 bases each). CDR3 length: 15 residues. Germline assignment: CDR1 SGDLS and CDR2 YYNGEE. Trimming removed 4 bases from V and 4 bases from J, with 16 bases in between. The CDR3 sequence: CASSKTGTSADTQYF. CDR3 sequence (DNA): TGTGCCAGCAGCAAAACTGGGACCTCTGCAGATACGCAGTATTTT.

The chain joins TRBV10-2 to TRBJ2-1, with a tentative D call TRBD2 (5 bases). Per the germline V gene, CDR1 is WSHSY and CDR2 is SAAADI. Trimming removed 0 bases from V and 8 bases from J, with 17 bases in between. The length of the CDR3 is 16 residues. This chain's CDR3 is CASSESLGEGYDEQFF. The DNA of the CDR3 is TGCGCCAGCAGTGAGTCGCTTGGCGAGGGTTACGATGAGCAGTTCTTC.

V usage is TRBV28 and J usage is TRBJ1-4; 7 bases map to TRBD1. The CDR3 spans 15 residues. The ends lost 4 bases at V and 8 bases at J; junction bases unmatched: 10. In germline, CDR1 is MDHEN, CDR2 SYDVKM. CDR3 in amino acids: CASSSVHRGGEKLFF. The CDR3 nucleotides read TGTGCCAGCAGTTCCGTTCACAGGGGTGGGGAAAAACTGTTTTTT.

This clone was found once. The same CDR3 can be traced to other DNA sequences in this sample. The chain combines TRBV20-1 with TRBJ2-7; tentative D call: TRBD1 (5 bases). Trimming removed 2 bases from V and 4 bases from J, with 6 bases in between. The CDR3 sequence is 11 residues long. CDR1 DFQATT and CDR2 SNEGSKA come from the germline V gene (reference sequence). For the CDR3, the DNA is TGCAGTGCTAGACAGGGTTACGAGCAGTACTTC. Translating it yields CSARQGYEQYF.

The rearrangement joins TRBV7-9 to TRBJ2-5; a possible D gene is TRBD2 (6 bases). The end of the DNA is better explained by TRBJ2-7, so the J call may be wrong. The germline V gene encodes CDR1 SEHNR and CDR2 FQNEAQ (reference sequence). The CDR3 runs 12 residues. The CDR3, as DNA: TGTGCCAGTAGCGGCAGGACCTACGAGCAGTACTTC. It yields the protein CASSGRTYEQYF.

A single count supports this clone. This chain uses TRBV21-1 with TRBJ2-7; whether TRBD1, the table's D call, matches the DNA was not checked. TRBV21-1 is labeled a pseudogene. This CDR3 is 15 amino acids long. CDR3 coding DNA: TGTGCCAGTGTCAACCCGGGACAGGGGGCTGGCGAGCAGTACTTC. Translating it yields CASVNPGQGAGEQYF.

The genes are TRBV28 and TRBJ2-7, with 10 positions matching TRBD1. This CDR3 spans 14 amino acids. V lost 4 bases, J lost 5 bases, and 5 bases stayed unmatched. Germline values: CDR1 MDHEN, CDR2 SYDVKM. CDR3 loop: CASSSRTGGNEQYF. Here the CDR3 DNA reads TGTGCCAGCAGTTCTAGGACAGGGGGGAACGAGCAGTACTTC.

This rearrangement joins TRBV6-6 to TRBJ2-5; D is unclear. From germline, CDR1 is MNHNY and CDR2 SVGAGI (reference sequence). V lost 4 bases and J 5 bases, leaving 14 bases between the germline ends. The CDR3 has 14 amino acids. Here the CDR3 reads CASSSTELGETQYF. In nucleotides, the CDR3 is TGTGCCAGCAGTTCCACAGAGCTTGGGGAGACCCAGTACTTC.

J is TRBJ2-5 and V is TRBV18; weak D call: TRBD2 (6 bases). Germline V gene lookup returns CDR1 KGHSH and CDR2 LQKENI. V lost 1 base and J 7 bases, leaving 22 bases between the germline ends. This CDR3 has 17 residues. This chain's CDR3 is CASSPRQGRGPEGTQYF. The CDR3 DNA reads TGTGCCAGCTCACCACGGCAGGGAAGAGGACCGGAGGGGACCCAGTACTTC.

The chain has TRBV5-4 and TRBJ2-1; 9 nucleotides match TRBD2. Germline assignment: CDR1 SGHNT and CDR2 YYREEE (reference sequence). CDR3 length equals 15 residues. V trimming: 3 bases; J trimming: 5 bases; junction bases outside the gene matches: 6. CDR3 nucleotides: TGTGCCAGCAGCTCGAAGACTAGCGGTAACAATGAGCAGTTCTTC. It encodes CASSSKTSGNNEQFF.

The J gene is TRBJ1-4, the V gene TRBV6-5; D call uncertain. V lost 0 bases and J lost 8, with 13 bases in between. This CDR3 contains 15 residues. The germline V gene has CDR1 MNHEY and CDR2 SVGAGI. The CDR3 sequence: CASSYSISRKEKLFF. The CDR3 DNA follows: TGTGCCAGCAGTTACTCGATCTCGAGGAAGGAAAAACTGTTTTTT.

The rearrangement links TRBV9 to TRBJ1-1, with 9 bases that match TRBD1. Germline CDR1 and CDR2: SGDLS and YYNGEE. V dropped 4 bases and J dropped 0; count of bases not matched to a gene: 7. There are 16 residues in the CDR3. CDR3 residues: CASSPGTGSMNTEAFF. Here the CDR3 DNA reads TGTGCCAGCAGCCCGGGGACAGGGTCGATGAACACTGAAGCTTTCTTT.

The chain employs TRBV10-3 and TRBJ2-1; TRBD2 might be the D (6 bases). The CDR3 is made up of 14 amino acids. Germline CDR1 is ENHRY and CDR2 is SYGVKD. V dropped 5 bases and J dropped 4 bases, with 12 bases sitting between them. The CDR3 protein is CAISWTGDYNEQFF. The CDR3 DNA reads as TGTGCCATCAGTTGGACGGGAGATTACAATGAGCAGTTCTTC.

This clone was seen just once. V usage is TRBV12-5 and J usage is TRBJ2-1; possibly TRBD1 for D (5 bases). This CDR3 comprises 12 residues. Germline V gene lookup returns CDR1 LGHNT and CDR2 FRNRAP. Trimming shortened V by 5 bases and J by 5 bases, and 7 bases separated the two germline ends. The CDR3 here is CASGRQNNEQFF. DNA of the CDR3: TGTGCTAGTGGTCGACAGAACAATGAGCAGTTCTTC.